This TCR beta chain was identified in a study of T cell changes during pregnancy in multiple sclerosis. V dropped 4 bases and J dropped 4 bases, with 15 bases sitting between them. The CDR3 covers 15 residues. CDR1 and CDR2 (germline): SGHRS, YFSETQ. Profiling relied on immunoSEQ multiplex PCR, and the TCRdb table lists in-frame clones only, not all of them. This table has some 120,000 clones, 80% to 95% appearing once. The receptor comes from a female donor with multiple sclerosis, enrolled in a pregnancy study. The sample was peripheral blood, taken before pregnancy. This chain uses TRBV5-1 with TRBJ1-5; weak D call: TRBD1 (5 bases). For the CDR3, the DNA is TGCGCCAGCAGCGTCGAGCGGGGGATTAATCAGCCCCAGCATTTT. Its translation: CASSVERGINQPQHF.